What follows are 10 T cell receptor beta chains derived from one specimen sequenced in a study of blood T cells in healthy people across ages. The use of a sample-barcoded 5' primer and a J-beta primer mix characterized a second PCR of roughly 6 to 11 cycles. From the 5' RACE reads, TCRdb called clonotypes with MiXCR, one entry per CDR3 protein. The sample lists 650,000 to 800,000 distinct CDR3 sequences, around 42% occurring once. Sequenced sample: blood. The receptors were sampled from a man aged 55 to 69 in good health.

For this clonotype: This may be a read error, as it is one base from a much larger clone. The J gene is TRBJ2-7, the V gene TRBV4-1, with D unclear. Per the germline V gene, CDR1 is MGHRA and CDR2 is YSYEKL. There are 15 residues in the CDR3. Trimming removed 1 base at V and 0 bases at J, with 10 bases between. The CDR3 protein is CASSQGDRSSYEQYF. The DNA for the CDR3 is TGCGCCAGCAGCCAAGGTGACCGATCCTCCTACGAGCAGTACTTC.

The genes are TRBV20-1 and TRBJ1-2, with a weak D call TRBD1 (5 bases). Germline CDR1 reads DFQATT; CDR2 reads SNEGSKA (reference sequence). Trimming stripped 6 bases from V and 0 bases from J, with 14 bases between. This CDR3 spans 14 amino acids. The CDR3 reads CSAITGKANYGYTF. Here the CDR3 DNA reads TGCAGTGCCATTACAGGAAAAGCTAACTATGGCTACACCTTC.

The chain carries TRBV7-8 and TRBJ2-4; 9 bases are shared with TRBD2. The CDR3 loop spans 18 amino acids. The V and J ends lost 3 bases and 7 bases, in that order; junction bases with no gene match: 16. Germline CDR1 and CDR2: SGHVS and FQNEAQ. Here the CDR3 reads CASSLALSGGRGANIQYF. CDR3 in DNA: TGTGCCAGCAGCTTGGCACTCAGCGGGGGGAGAGGGGCGAACATTCAGTACTTC.

This clonotype was detected only a few times. This rearrangement joins TRBV12-3 or TRBV12-4 to TRBJ1-2; D is uncertain. This CDR3 has 14 amino acids. The V and J ends lost 3 bases and 1 base respectively, with 9 bases between them. The CDR3 sequence is CASSFSGINYGYTF. The CDR3 DNA sequence: TGTGCCAGCAGTTTCTCAGGAATTAACTATGGCTACACCTTC.

The chain combines TRBV4-3 with TRBJ2-3; D not resolved. The germline V and J ends were trimmed by 1 base and 8 bases, with 13 bases remaining between them. CDR3 size: 14 residues. Germline-derived CDR1 and CDR2 are LGHNA and YSLEER. Here the CDR3 reads CASSQGLGPGTQYF. In DNA, the CDR3 is TGCGCCAGCAGCCAAGGTCTCGGCCCAGGTACGCAGTATTTT.

The J gene is TRBJ2-7, the V gene TRBV20-1, with D tentatively TRBD1 or TRBD2 (5 bases each). CDR3 length: 19 amino acids. The germline CDR1 and CDR2 sequences are DFQATT and SNEGSKA (reference sequence). Trimming pared 0 bases from V and 1 base from J, leaving 25 bases between. The CDR3 nucleotides read TGCAGTGCTAGAGATGACCGGCGGCATGGGACGATACTATCCTACGAGCAGTACTTC. It encodes CSARDDRRHGTILSYEQYF.

This chain connects TRBV6-1 to TRBJ1-6; D remains ambiguous. Trimming removed 6 bases at V and 7 bases at J, with 10 bases between. CDR1 is MNHNS, CDR2 SASEGT, per germline. The CDR3 has 13 amino acids. The CDR3 spells CASRLVGNSPLHF. The CDR3 nucleotides are TGTGCCAGCAGGCTTGTCGGGAATTCACCCCTCCACTTT.

The J gene is TRBJ2-1, the V gene TRBV4-3, with D possibly being TRBD2 (6 bases). V lost 1 base and J 8 bases, leaving 18 bases between the germline ends. Germline V CDR1 and CDR2: LGHNA, YSLEER. CDR3 length: 16 residues. The CDR3 spells CASSQAPVASDYEQFF. The CDR3 DNA reads as TGCGCCAGCAGCCAAGCCCCCGTGGCTAGCGACTATGAGCAGTTCTTC.

Only a few counts were recorded for this clonotype. V and J are TRBV5-1 and TRBJ2-5, with TRBD2 matching over 9 bases. The V and J ends lost 0 bases and 5 bases, in that order; junction bases with no gene match: 5. Germline values: CDR1 SGHRS, CDR2 YFSETQ. The CDR3 contains 15 residues. The CDR3 DNA sequence: TGCGCCAGCAGCTTGGTGTCTAGCGGGGTCGAGACCCAGTACTTC. It specifies CASSLVSSGVETQYF.

The gene calls are TRBV28 and TRBJ2-7, with D possibly matching TRBD2 (5 bases). V shed 7 bases and J shed 3 bases, with 22 bases lying between them. CDR3 size: 16 residues. Germline lookup yields CDR1 MDHEN and CDR2 SYDVKM. CDR3 in DNA: TGTGCCAGCAACTCAGAGGGAGTGGGTAAAAACTACGAGCAGTACTTC. Its protein is CASNSEGVGKNYEQYF.